This TCR beta chain was captured by sequencing in a study of Ad26.COV2.S vaccination and SARS-CoV-2 variants. Sample treatment: over 15 received Ad26.COV2.S at low or high dose, single or two shots; about 5 received placebo; per-sample allocation not given. Sampling was done on day 63 after the first vaccine or placebo injection. The V end was cut by 3 bases, the J end by 2 bases, with 16 bases between. CDR3 length: 16 residues. Profiling relied on immunoSEQ multiplex PCR, and the TCRdb table lists in-frame clones only, not all of them. The profile covers about 330,000 clones, with around 90% appearing a single time and 5.5% taken by the ten largest.

This clonotype was obtained from a person between 18 and 65 years old who received the Ad26.COV2.S COVID-19 vaccine or a placebo. This chain links TRBV23-1 with TRBJ1-2; D gene unclear. TRBV23-1 carries the ORF label, with uncertain function. This sample comprised peripheral blood, obtained in a trial of Ad26.COV2.S vaccine versus placebo. The chain's CDR3 is CASSHSRLPINYGYTF. CDR3 DNA: TGCGCCAGCAGTCATAGCAGGTTACCAATAAACTATGGCTACACCTTC.